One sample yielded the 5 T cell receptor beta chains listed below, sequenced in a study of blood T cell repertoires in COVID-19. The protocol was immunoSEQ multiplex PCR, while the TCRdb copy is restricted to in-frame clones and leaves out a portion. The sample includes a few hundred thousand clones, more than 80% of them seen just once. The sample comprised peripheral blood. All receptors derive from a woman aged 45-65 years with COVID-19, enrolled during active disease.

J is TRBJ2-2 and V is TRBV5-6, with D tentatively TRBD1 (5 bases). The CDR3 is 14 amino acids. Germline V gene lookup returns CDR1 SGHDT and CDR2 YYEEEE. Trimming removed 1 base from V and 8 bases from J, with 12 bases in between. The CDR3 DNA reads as TGTGCCAGCAGCTTGATGGGGCGTCTAGGGGAGCTGTTTTTT. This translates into CASSLMGRLGELFF.

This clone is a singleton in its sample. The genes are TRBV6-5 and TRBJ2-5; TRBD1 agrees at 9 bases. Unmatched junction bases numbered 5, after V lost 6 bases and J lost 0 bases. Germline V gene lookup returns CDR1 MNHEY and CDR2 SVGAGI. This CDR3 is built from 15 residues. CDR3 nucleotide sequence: TGTGCCAGCAGGCTGACAGGGGGGTACCAAGAGACCCAGTACTTC. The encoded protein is CASRLTGGYQETQYF.

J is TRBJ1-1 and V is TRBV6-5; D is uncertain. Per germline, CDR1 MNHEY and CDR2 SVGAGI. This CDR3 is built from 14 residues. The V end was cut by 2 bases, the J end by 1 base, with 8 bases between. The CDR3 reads CASSYGQSNTEAFF. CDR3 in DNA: TGTGCCAGCAGTTACGGGCAGTCGAACACTGAAGCTTTCTTT.

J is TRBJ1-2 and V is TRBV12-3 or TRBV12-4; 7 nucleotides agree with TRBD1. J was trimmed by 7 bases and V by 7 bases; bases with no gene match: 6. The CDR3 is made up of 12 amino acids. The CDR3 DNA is TGTGCCAGCACCTTCAGGGGGTTTGGCTACACCTTC. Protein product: CASTFRGFGYTF.

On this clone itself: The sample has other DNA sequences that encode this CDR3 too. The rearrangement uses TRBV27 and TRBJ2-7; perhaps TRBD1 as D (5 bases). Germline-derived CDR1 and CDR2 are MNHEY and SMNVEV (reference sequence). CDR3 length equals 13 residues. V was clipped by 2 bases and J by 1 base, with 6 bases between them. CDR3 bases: TGTGCCAGCAGTTTACAGGGTTCCTACGAGCAGTACTTC. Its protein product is CASSLQGSYEQYF.